Following are 5 T cell receptor beta chains from one sample sequenced in a study of blood T cells in healthy people across ages. Primed by a sample-barcoded 5' primer and a J-beta primer mix, a second PCR proceeded for roughly 6 to 12 cycles. TCRdb fed the 5' RACE reads into MiXCR, producing one record per CDR3 protein. The sample records 800,000 or so distinct CDR3 sequences, roughly 60% being singletons. Sequencing input: blood. The receptors stem from a man aged 25-45 years in good health.

The chain recombines TRBV6-2 or TRBV6-3 with TRBJ2-6, with 12 bases aligning to TRBD2. Germline trimming cut 5 bases from V and 2 bases from J; bases unmatched to any gene: 10. The CDR3 is 19 residues long. Germline V gene lookup returns CDR1 MNHEY and CDR2 SVGEGT. The CDR3 loop is CASSPILTSGGPGANVLTF. The CDR3 DNA sequence: TGTGCCAGCAGTCCAATCTTAACTAGCGGGGGGCCTGGGGCCAACGTCCTGACTTTC.

This chain links TRBV5-5 with TRBJ2-4; 7 bases are a match to TRBD2. From germline, CDR1 is SGHKS and CDR2 YYEKEE (reference sequence). V was pared by 6 bases and J by 0 bases, with 9 bases of the junction left unmatched. CDR3 length: 16 residues. The chain's CDR3 is CASTTGGYLAKNIQYF. DNA for the CDR3: TGTGCCAGCACTACGGGAGGATATCTAGCCAAAAACATTCAGTACTTC.

This chain uses TRBV20-1 with TRBJ2-1; 11 bases map to TRBD2. V lost 6 bases to trimming and J lost 5 bases; unmatched junction nucleotides: 9. The CDR3 has 15 residues. Germline CDR1 and CDR2: DFQATT and SNEGSKA (reference sequence). CDR3 nucleotides: TGCAGTGCGCCGAGGGCTAGCGGGGGGAACAATGAGCAGTTCTTC. Protein product: CSAPRASGGNNEQFF.

This clonotype has a handful of counts. The rearrangement joins TRBV9 to TRBJ2-6; possibly TRBD1 for D (5 bases). CDR3 length equals 16 residues. The germline gives CDR1 SGDLS, CDR2 YYNGEE. Trimming took 0 bases from V and 2 from J, leaving 9 bases between them. The CDR3 loop is CASSVGSRAGANVLTF. The CDR3 DNA reads TGTGCCAGCAGCGTAGGCAGCAGGGCTGGGGCCAACGTCCTGACTTTC.

The rearrangement joins TRBV20-1 to TRBJ2-7, with a possible D match to TRBD1 (5 bases). Germline V gene sequence: CDR1 DFQATT, CDR2 SNEGSKA (reference sequence). The CDR3 totals 14 residues. V dropped 4 bases and J dropped 1 base, with 14 bases sitting between them. The CDR3 sequence is CSATRVAASYEQYF. The CDR3 DNA is TGCAGTGCTACCAGGGTTGCCGCTTCCTACGAGCAGTACTTC.